The entry that follows covers one TCR beta chain sequence. These data belong to a study of blood T cell repertoires in COVID-19. About the study: The analysed material was cDNA or gDNA that came from T cells, B-cell-depleted T cells, or PBMCs.

Germline V lookup: CDR1 SEHNR, CDR2 FQNEAQ (reference sequence). Deletions cut 5 bases from V and 6 bases from J, with 17 bases between. The CDR3 contains 15 residues. TCRdb's copy holds only in-frame clones and misses some; the assay was immunoSEQ multiplex PCR. The table lists about 89,000 clones, 82% of them singletons. Sequenced input: peripheral blood. This chain uses TRBV7-9 with TRBJ2-1, with D perhaps matching TRBD2 (7 bases). This TCR was recovered from a man aged 65-85 years with acute or convalescent COVID-19. CDR3 loop: CASSARGGVANEQFF. CDR3 DNA: TGTGCCAGCAGCGCCAGAGGGGGGGTGGCCAATGAGCAGTTCTTC.